Following are 7 T cell receptor beta chains from one sample sequenced in a study of Graves' ophthalmopathy and Graves' hyperthyroidism. The TCR beta CDR3 regions underwent amplification from RNA transcripts. The workflow started with a first-round RT-PCR run with HTBI primers and then moved on to a second-round multiplex PCR. TCRdb recomputed calls from the multiplex PCR reads with MiXCR, one row per CDR3 protein. The sample has around 470,000 distinct CDR3 sequences, 14% seen once. The material sequenced was blood. The receptors here all came from a woman younger than 45 with Graves' ophthalmopathy.

V usage is TRBV19 and J usage is TRBJ2-2; 7 bases are a match to TRBD1. CDR3 length equals 14 residues. Looked up from germline, CDR1 is LNHDA and CDR2 is SQIVND (reference sequence). Germline trimming cut 8 bases from V and 3 bases from J; bases unmatched to any gene: 6. CDR3 region: CASRFQGDTGELFF. The CDR3 DNA reads TGTGCCAGTCGGTTTCAGGGGGACACCGGGGAGCTGTTTTTT.

This clonotype was seen at least ten times. This rearrangement joins TRBV6-1 to TRBJ2-6, with a tentative D call TRBD1 (5 bases). The V and J ends lost 4 bases and 1 base respectively, with 11 bases between them. Germline loops: CDR1 MNHNS, CDR2 SASEGT. The CDR3 sequence is 16 residues long. CDR3 in amino acids: CASSGRRQSGANVLTF. The DNA for the CDR3 is TGTGCCAGCAGTGGAAGGAGACAGTCTGGGGCCAACGTCCTGACTTTC.

This clonotype was observed at least ten times. V usage is TRBV15 and J usage is TRBJ2-7; 7 bases line up with TRBD1. Germline CDR1 and CDR2: LNHNV and YYDKDF (reference sequence). CDR3 size: 15 residues. The V and J ends lost 1 base and 6 bases, in that order; junction bases with no gene match: 9. The CDR3 region is CATSRARQGGGEQYF. CDR3 nucleotides: TGTGCCACCAGCAGAGCAAGACAGGGTGGCGGCGAGCAGTACTTC. Combining the CDR3 with reference TRBV15 and TRBJ2-7 gives the whole variable domain DAMVIQNPRYQVTQFGKPVTLSCSQTLNHNVMYWYQQKSSQAPKLLFHYYDKDFNNEADTPDNFQSRRPNTSFCFLDIRSPGLGDTAMYLCATSRARQGGGEQYFGPGTRLTVT.

This clonotype was counted at least ten times. The chain combines TRBV27 with TRBJ1-1, with TRBD1 matching over 7 bases. Germline values: CDR1 MNHEY, CDR2 SMNVEV (reference sequence). The length of the CDR3 is 18 residues. V trimming: 1 base; J trimming: 0 bases; junction bases outside the gene matches: 11. Here the CDR3 DNA reads TGTGCCAGCAGTTTATTCCCATTCGACAGGGCGGTGAACACTGAAGCTTTCTTT. Translation: CASSLFPFDRAVNTEAFF.

With respect to this clonotype: Without the conserved terminal phenylalanine or tryptophan, this CDR3 likely stems from a read error. This chain links TRBV29-1 with TRBJ1-1; D possibly corresponds to TRBD1 (5 bases). This CDR3 region has 12 residues. Trimming took 5 bases from V and 7 from J, leaving 14 bases between them. Germline-derived CDR1 and CDR2 are SQVTM and ANQGSEA. DNA for the CDR3: TGCAGCGTTCGACCCAGGGAGGTTGAAGCTTTCTAT. It specifies CSVRPREVEAFY.

This chain connects TRBV27 to TRBJ1-3; no clear D gene. Germline assignment: CDR1 MNHEY and CDR2 SMNVEV (reference sequence). Trimming removed 6 bases at V and 3 bases at J, with 3 bases between. CDR3 length equals 11 residues. CDR3 bases: TGTGCCAGCAGGAGTGGAAACACCATATATTTT. Amino acids: CASRSGNTIYF.

This clonotype was detected many times. The rearrangement joins TRBV30 to TRBJ2-7, with 9 bases identical to TRBD2. Trimming took 0 bases from V and 5 from J; bases not matched to a gene: 5. This CDR3 has 14 amino acids. Germline CDR1 reads GTSNPN; CDR2 reads SVGIG (reference sequence). CDR3 coding DNA: TGTGCCTGGAGTGTATTAGCGGGAGTAGACGAGCAGTACTTC. Translation: CAWSVLAGVDEQYF.